This TCR beta chain was sequenced during a study of cytomegalovirus exposure and HLA in healthy donors. Study as a whole: HLA-typed donors were the source of about 85 million unique TCRs held in an early data release.

Trimming removed 7 bases from V and 6 bases from J; junction bases left unmatched: 6. CDR3 length: 14 residues. CDR1 and CDR2 from the germline V gene are SEHNR and FQNEAQ (reference sequence). PCR employed 60 Vbeta and 13 Jbeta primers. Profiling relied on immunoSEQ multiplex PCR, and the TCRdb table lists in-frame clones only, not all of them. The sample lists about 140,000 clones; about 80% were seen once. The receptor comes from a man aged 25 to 45 in good health. The chain is built from TRBV7-9 and TRBJ2-1, with 10 bases matching TRBD2. Sequenced: PBMCs. The DNA for the CDR3 is TGTGCCAGCAACCGGCTAGCGGGGGTCAATGAGCAGTTCTTC. Protein: CASNRLAGVNEQFF.